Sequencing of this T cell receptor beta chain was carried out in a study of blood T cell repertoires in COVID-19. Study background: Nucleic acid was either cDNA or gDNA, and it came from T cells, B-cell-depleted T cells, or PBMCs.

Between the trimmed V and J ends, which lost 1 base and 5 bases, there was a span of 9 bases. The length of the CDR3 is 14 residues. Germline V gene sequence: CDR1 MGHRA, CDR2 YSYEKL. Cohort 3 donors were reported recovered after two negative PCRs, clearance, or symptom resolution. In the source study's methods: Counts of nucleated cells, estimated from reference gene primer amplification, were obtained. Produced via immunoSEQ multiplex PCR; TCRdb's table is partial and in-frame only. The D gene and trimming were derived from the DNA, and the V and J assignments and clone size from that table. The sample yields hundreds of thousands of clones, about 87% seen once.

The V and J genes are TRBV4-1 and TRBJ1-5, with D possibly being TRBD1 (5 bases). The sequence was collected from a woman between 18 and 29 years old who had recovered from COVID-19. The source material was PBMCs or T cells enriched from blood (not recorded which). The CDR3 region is CASSQGEGHQPQHF. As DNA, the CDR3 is TGCGCCAGCAGCCAAGGGGAGGGGCATCAGCCCCAGCATTTT.